Listed below are T cell receptor beta chains from one sample, sequenced in a study of shared clonotypes between healthy human individuals. TCRdb's table, derived via immunoSEQ multiplex PCR, lists solely in-frame clones and lacks some. The sample gives just over 2,000,000 clones, about 95% of which show up once; more than 0.95% is in the top ten. Sequencing was performed on naive CD8+ T cells sorted from blood. These TCRs come from a man aged 18 to 30 in good health. The CDR3 runs from the conserved cysteine through the conserved F or W. The D gene is left open where the match is weak. Not all rows give a size; the values are once, few, many and, for expanded clones, a class.

TRBV27	NA	NA	TRBJ1-1	CASSLRGGYRNTEAFF	TGTGCCAGCAGTTTACGGGGGGGCTATAGGAACACTGAAGCTTTCTTT
TRBV19	NA	NA	TRBJ1-6	CASSNQGPSPLHF	TGTGCCAGTAGTAACCAGGGTCCATCACCCCTCCACTTT
TRBV7-9	NA	once	TRBJ2-1	CASSTIDSAYNEQFF	TGTGCCAGCAGCACGATAGACAGTGCCTACAATGAGCAGTTCTTC
TRBV9	NA	NA	TRBJ2-3	CASSAPWGRDTQYF	TGTGCCAGCAGCGCGCCGTGGGGCAGAGATACGCAGTATTTT
TRBV6-1	NA	NA	TRBJ2-7	CASRQGPRGLYEQYF	TGTGCCAGCAGACAAGGGCCCAGGGGTCTCTACGAGCAGTACTTC
TRBV14	NA	NA	TRBJ1-3	CASSQDVSSGNTIYF	TGTGCCAGCAGCCAAGATGTGTCGTCTGGAAACACCATATATTTT
TRBV4-1	NA	once	TRBJ1-5	CASSQELMSNQPQHF	TGCGCCAGCAGCCAAGAACTGATGAGCAATCAGCCCCAGCATTTT
TRBV28	NA	NA	TRBJ1-1	CASSPSRGTEAFF	TGTGCCAGCAGCCCTAGTCGGGGAACTGAAGCTTTCTTT
TRBV7-9	NA	NA	TRBJ1-2	CASSYGDYGYTF	TGTGCCAGCAGCTACGGGGACTATGGCTACACCTTC
TRBV27	TRBD2	NA	TRBJ2-1	CASSTDPWREGIYEQFF	TGTGCCAGCAGTACGGACCCCTGGCGGGAGGGTATCTATGAGCAGTTCTTC
TRBV14	NA	NA	TRBJ2-7	CASSQAQGLYEQYF	TGTGCCAGCAGCCAAGCGCAGGGGTTATACGAGCAGTACTTC
TRBV7-2	TRBD2	NA	TRBJ2-5	CASTLAGGDQETQYF	TGTGCCAGCACCCTAGCGGGAGGGGACCAAGAGACCCAGTACTTC
TRBV4-1	NA	NA	TRBJ2-1	CASSQVGSYNEQFF	TGCGCCAGCAGCCAAGTCGGTTCCTACAATGAGCAGTTCTTC
TRBV29-1	TRBD2	NA	TRBJ2-7	CSVEDQGLAGEKQYF	TGCAGCGTTGAAGACCAAGGCCTAGCGGGAGAAAAGCAGTACTTC
TRBV21-1	NA	NA	TRBJ1-5	CASSYGQPPSEYQPQHF	TGTGCCAGCAGCTACGGACAGCCCCCGTCGGAGTATCAGCCCCAGCATTTT
TRBV28	TRBD2	NA	TRBJ2-3	CASSSGGSTDTQYF	TGTGCCAGCAGTAGCGGGGGGAGCACAGATACGCAGTATTTT
TRBV7-9	NA	NA	TRBJ2-5	CASSLYGGGSETQYF	TGTGCCAGCAGCTTATATGGGGGCGGTTCAGAGACCCAGTACTTC
TRBV5-6	NA	NA	TRBJ1-1	CASTAGTEAFF	TGTGCCAGCACCGCCGGCACTGAAGCTTTCTTT
TRBV19	NA	NA	TRBJ1-2	CASSIDTTVGYGYTF	TGTGCCAGTAGTATAGATACTACAGTGGGCTATGGCTACACCTTC
TRBV5-1	NA	NA	TRBJ2-7	CASSLARDPFSYEQYF	TGCGCCAGCAGCTTGGCCCGGGACCCCTTCTCCTACGAGCAGTACTTC
TRBV6-6	TRBD1	NA	TRBJ2-1	CATQGANEQFF	TGTGCCACCCAGGGGGCCAATGAGCAGTTCTTC